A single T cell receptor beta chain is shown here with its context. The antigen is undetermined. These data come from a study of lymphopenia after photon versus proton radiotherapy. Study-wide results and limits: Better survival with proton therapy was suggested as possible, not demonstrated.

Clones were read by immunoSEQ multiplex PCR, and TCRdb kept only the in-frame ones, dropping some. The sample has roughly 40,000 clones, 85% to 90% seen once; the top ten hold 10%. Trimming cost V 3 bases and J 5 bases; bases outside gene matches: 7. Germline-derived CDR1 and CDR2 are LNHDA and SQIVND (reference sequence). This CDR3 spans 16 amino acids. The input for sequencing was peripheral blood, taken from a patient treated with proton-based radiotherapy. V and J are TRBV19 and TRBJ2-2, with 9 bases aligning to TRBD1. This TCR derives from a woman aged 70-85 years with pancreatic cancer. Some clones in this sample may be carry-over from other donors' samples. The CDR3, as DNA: TGTGCCAGTAGTATCTATGGGACAGGGAGTACCGGGGAGCTGTTTTTT. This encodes CASSIYGTGSTGELFF.